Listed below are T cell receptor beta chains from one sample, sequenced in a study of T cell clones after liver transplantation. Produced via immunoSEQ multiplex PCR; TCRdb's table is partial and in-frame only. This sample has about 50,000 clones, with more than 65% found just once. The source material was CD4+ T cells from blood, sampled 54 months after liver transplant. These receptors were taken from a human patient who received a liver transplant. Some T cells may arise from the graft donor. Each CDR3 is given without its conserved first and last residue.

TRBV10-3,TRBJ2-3,AISDEGGRLTDTQY
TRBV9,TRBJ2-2,ASSQETVQATGELF
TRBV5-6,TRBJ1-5,ASSVTGNNQPQH
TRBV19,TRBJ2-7,ATKYSLGNYEQY
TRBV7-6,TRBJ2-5,ASSFYGYSGETQY
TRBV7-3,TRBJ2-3,ASSLAGTGGKDTQY
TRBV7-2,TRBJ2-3,ASSPSPPPDTQY
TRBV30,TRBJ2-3,AWNMGLLTDTQY
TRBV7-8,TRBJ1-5,ASSLGRGERQPQH
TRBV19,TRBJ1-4,ASSIRSANEKLF
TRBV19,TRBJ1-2,ASSIGGLNYGYT
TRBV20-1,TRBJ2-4,SVDRQY
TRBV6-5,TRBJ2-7,ASSRRGPSYEQY